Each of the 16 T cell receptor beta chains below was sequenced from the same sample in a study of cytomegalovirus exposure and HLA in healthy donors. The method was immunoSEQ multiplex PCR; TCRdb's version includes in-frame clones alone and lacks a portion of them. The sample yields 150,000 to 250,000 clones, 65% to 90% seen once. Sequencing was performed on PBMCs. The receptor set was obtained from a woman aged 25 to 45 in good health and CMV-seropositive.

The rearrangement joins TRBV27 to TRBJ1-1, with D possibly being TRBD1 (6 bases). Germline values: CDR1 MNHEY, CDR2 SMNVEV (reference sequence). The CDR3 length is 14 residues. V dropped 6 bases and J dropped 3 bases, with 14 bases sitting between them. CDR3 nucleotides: TGTGCCAGCAGGCCGACAGGCCGATACACTGAAGCTTTCTTT. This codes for CASRPTGRYTEAFF.

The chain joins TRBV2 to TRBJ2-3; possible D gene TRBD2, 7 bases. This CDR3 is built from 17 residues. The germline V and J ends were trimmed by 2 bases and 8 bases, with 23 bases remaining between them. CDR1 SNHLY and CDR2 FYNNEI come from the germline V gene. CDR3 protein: CASSENRGALGIGTQYF. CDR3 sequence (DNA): TGTGCCAGCAGTGAAAATCGGGGGGCGCTTGGAATTGGTACGCAGTATTTT.

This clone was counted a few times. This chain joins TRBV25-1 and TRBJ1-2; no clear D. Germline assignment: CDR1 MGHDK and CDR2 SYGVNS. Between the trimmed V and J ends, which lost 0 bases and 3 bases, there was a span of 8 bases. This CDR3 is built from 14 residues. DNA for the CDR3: TGTGCCAGCAGTGAATACGGAGGGCACTATGGCTACACCTTC. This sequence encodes CASSEYGGHYGYTF.

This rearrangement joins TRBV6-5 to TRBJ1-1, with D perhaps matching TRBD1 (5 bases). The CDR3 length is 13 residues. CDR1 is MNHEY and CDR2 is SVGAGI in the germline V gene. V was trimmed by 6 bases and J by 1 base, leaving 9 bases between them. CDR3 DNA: TGTGCCAGCAGAATCGACAGGAACACTGAAGCTTTCTTT. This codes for CASRIDRNTEAFF.

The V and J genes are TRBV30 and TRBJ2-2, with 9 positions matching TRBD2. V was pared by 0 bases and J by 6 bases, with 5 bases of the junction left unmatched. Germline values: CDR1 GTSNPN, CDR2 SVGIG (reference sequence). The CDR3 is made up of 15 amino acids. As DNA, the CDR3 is TGTGCCTGGAGTGTATACGCGGGAGGGGCCGGGGAGCTGTTTTTT. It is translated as CAWSVYAGGAGELFF.

The chain's CDR3 is CASSLALLAEQFF. CDR3 DNA: TGTGCCAGCAGCTTAGCCTTACTAGCGGAGCAGTTCTTC. This chain joins TRBV7-2 and TRBJ2-1; 7 bases are a match to TRBD2. Unmatched junction bases numbered 3, after V lost 0 bases and J lost 10 bases. CDR1 and CDR2 from the germline V gene are SGHTA and FQGNSA. The CDR3 runs to 13 residues.

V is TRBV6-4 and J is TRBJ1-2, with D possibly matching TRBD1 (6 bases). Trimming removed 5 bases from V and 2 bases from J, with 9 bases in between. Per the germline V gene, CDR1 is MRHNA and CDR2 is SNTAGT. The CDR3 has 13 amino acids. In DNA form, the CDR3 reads TGTGCCAGCAGTCGACAGGCGAACTATGGCTACACCTTC. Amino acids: CASSRQANYGYTF.

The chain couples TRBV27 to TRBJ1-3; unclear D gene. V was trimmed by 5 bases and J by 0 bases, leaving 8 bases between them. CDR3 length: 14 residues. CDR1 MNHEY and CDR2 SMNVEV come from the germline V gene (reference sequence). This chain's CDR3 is CASSPGSSGNTIYF. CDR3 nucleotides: TGTGCCAGCAGTCCGGGGAGCTCTGGAAACACCATATATTTT.

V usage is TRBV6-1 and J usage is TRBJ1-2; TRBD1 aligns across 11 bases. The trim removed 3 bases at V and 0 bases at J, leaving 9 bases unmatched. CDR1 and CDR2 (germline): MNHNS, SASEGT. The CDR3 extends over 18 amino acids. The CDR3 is CASSDLRDRGIPNYGYTF. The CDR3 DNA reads TGTGCCAGCAGTGACCTCCGGGACAGGGGGATCCCTAACTATGGCTACACCTTC.

The CDR3 region has the DNA TGTGCCAGCGGCCGGAGCGGGGTAAACAATGAGCAGTTCTTC. The encoded protein is CASGRSGVNNEQFF. The chain is built from TRBV6-5 and TRBJ2-1, with 7 bases aligning to TRBD2. Trimming removed 8 bases from V and 5 bases from J; junction bases left unmatched: 9. This CDR3 has 14 residues. Per the germline V gene, CDR1 is MNHEY and CDR2 is SVGAGI.

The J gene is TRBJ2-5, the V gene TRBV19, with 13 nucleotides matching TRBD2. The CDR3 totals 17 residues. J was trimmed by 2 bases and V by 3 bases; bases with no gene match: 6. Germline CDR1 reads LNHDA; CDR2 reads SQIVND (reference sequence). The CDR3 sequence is CASSIGQLAGGQETQYF. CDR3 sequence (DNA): TGTGCCAGTAGTATCGGACAACTAGCGGGAGGGCAAGAGACCCAGTACTTC.

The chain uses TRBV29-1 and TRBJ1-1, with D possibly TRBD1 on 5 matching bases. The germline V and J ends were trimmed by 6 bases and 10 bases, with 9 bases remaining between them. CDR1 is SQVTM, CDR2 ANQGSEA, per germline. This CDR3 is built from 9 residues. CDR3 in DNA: TGCAGCGTAGGTCAGGGAGCTTTCTTT. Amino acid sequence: CSVGQGAFF.

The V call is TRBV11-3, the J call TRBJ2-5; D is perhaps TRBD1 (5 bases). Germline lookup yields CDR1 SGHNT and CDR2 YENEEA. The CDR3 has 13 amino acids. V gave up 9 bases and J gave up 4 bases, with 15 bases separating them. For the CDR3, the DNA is TGTGCCAGTTCCAGGGTTGGCGGAGAGACCCAGTACTTC. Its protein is CASSRVGGETQYF.

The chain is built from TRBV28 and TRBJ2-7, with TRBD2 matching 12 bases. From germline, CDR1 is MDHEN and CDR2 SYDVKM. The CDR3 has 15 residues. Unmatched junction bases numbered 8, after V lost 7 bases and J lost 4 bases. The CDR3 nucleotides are TGTGCCAGCACCAACCCGGGACTAGCGGGTTACGAGCAGTACTTC. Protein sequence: CASTNPGLAGYEQYF.

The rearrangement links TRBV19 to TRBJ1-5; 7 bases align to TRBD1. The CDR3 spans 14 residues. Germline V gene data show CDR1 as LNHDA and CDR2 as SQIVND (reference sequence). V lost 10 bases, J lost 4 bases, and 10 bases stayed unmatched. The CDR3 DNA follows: TGTGCCACCACCCCGGGACAGAGGAATCAGCCCCAGCATTTT. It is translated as CATTPGQRNQPQHF.

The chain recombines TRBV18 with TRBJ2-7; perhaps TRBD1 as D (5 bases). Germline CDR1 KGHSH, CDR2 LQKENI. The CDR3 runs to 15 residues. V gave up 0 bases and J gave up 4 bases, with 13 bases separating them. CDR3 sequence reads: CASSPPSQGRYEQYF. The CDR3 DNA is TGTGCCAGCTCACCACCTAGCCAGGGCCGGTACGAGCAGTACTTC.